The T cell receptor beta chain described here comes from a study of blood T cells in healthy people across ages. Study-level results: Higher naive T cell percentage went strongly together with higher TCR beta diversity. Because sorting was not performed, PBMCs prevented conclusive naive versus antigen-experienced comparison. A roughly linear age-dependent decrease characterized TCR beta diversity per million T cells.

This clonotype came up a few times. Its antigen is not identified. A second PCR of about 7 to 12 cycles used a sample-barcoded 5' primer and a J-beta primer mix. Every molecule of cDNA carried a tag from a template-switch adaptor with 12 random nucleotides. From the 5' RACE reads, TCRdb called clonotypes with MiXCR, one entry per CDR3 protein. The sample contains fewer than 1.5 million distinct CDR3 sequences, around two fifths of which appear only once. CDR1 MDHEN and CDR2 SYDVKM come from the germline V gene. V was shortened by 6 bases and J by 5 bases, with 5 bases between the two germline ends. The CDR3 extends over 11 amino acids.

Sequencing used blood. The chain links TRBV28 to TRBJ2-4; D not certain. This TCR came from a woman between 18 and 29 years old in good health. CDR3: CASRGENIQYF. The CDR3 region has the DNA TGTGCCAGCAGGGGCGAAAACATTCAGTACTTC. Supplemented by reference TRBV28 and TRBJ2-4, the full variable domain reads DVKVTQSSRYLVKRTGEKVFLECVQDMDHENMFWYRQDPGLGLRLIYFSYDVKMKEKGDIPEGYSVSREKKERFSLILESASTNQTSMYLCASRGENIQYFGAGTRLSVL.